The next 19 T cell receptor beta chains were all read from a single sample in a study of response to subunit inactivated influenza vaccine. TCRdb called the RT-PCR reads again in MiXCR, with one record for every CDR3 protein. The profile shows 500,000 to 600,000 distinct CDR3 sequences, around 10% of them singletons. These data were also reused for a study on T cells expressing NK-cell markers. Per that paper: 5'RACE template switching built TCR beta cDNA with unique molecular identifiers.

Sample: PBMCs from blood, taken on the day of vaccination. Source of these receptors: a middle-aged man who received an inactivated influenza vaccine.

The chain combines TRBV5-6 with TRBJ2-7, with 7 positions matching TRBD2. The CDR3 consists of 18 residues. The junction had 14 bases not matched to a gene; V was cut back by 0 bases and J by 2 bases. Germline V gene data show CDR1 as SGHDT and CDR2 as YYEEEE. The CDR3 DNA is TGTGCCAGCAGCTTGGGCCGGCCGGGGGGAGCTTATCCCTACGAGCAGTACTTC. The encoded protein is CASSLGRPGGAYPYEQYF.

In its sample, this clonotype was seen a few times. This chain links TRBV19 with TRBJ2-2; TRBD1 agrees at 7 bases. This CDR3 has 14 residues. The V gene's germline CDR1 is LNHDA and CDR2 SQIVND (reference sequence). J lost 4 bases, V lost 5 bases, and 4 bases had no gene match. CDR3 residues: CASSHTGVTGELFF. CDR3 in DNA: TGTGCCAGTAGTCATACAGGGGTCACCGGGGAGCTGTTTTTT.

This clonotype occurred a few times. The CDR3, as DNA: TGTGCCAGCAGTTTTTTGATACTTAGGGACACCGGGGAGCTGTTTTTT. Translation: CASSFLILRDTGELFF. The J gene is TRBJ2-2, the V gene TRBV12-3 or TRBV12-4; D unresolved. Trimming removed 3 bases at V and 3 bases at J, with 14 bases between. The CDR3 runs 16 residues.

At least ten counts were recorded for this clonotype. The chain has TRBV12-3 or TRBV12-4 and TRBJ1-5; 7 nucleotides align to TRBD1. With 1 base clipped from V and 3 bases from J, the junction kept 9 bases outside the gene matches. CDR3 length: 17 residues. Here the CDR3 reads CASSLGDRDGDNQPQHF. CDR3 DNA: TGTGCCAGCAGTTTAGGAGACAGGGACGGAGACAATCAGCCCCAGCATTTT.

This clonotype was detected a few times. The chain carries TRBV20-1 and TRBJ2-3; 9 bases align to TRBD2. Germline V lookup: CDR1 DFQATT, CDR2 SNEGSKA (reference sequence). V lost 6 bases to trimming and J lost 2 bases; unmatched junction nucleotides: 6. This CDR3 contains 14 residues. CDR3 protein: CSAGGGGATDTQYF. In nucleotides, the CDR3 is TGCAGTGCCGGGGGCGGGGGGGCCACAGATACGCAGTATTTT.

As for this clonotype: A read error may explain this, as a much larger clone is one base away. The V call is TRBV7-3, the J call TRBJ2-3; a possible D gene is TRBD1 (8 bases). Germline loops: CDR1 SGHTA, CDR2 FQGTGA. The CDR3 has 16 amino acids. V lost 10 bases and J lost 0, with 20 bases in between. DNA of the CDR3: TGTGCCATCAGTTACGGACAGGGAGGGAGCACAGATACGCAGTATTTT. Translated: CAISYGQGGSTDTQYF.

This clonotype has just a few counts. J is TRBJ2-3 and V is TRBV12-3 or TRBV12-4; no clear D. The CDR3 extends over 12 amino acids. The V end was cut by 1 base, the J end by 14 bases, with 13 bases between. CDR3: CASSLGGTSGYF. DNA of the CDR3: TGTGCCAGCAGTTTAGGAGGTACTTCAGGGTATTTT.

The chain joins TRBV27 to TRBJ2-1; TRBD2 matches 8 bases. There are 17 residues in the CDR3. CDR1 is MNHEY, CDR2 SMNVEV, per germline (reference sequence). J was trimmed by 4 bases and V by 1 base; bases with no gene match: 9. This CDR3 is CASSLYPGTRNYNEQFF. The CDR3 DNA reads TGTGCCAGCAGTTTATATCCCGGGACTAGGAATTACAATGAGCAGTTCTTC.

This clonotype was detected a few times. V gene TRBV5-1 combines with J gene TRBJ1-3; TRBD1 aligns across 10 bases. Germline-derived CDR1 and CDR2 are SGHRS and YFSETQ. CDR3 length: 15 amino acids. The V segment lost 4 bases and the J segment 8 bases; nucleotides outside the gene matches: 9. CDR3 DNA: TGCGCCAGCAGCCCGACAGGGGGCGAAGGGGACACCATATATTTT. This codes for CASSPTGGEGDTIYF.

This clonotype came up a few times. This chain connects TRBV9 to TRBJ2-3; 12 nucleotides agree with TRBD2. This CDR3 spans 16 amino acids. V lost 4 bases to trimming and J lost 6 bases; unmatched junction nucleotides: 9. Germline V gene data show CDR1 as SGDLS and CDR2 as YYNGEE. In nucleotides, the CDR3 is TGTGCCAGCAGCCCTTTTCGGACTAGCGGGGTGGATACGCAGTATTTT. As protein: CASSPFRTSGVDTQYF. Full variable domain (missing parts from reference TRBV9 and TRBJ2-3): DSGVTQTPKHLITATGQRVTLRCSPRSGDLSVYWYQQSLDQGLQFLIQYYNGEERAKGNILERFSAQQFPDLHSELNLSSLELGDSALYFCASSPFRTSGVDTQYFGPGTRLTVL.

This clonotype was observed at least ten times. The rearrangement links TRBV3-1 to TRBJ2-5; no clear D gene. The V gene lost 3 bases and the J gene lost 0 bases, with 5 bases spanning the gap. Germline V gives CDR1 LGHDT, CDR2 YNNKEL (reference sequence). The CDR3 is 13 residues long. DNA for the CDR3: TGTGCCAGCAGCCACAGCTACCAAGAGACCCAGTACTTC. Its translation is CASSHSYQETQYF.

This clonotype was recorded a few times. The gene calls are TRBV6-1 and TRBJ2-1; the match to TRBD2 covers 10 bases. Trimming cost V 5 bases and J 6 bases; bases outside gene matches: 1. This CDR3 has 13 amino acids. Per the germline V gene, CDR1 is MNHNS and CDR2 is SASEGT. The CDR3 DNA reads TGTGCCAGCAGTCGGACTAGCGGCAATGAGCAGTTCTTC. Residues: CASSRTSGNEQFF.

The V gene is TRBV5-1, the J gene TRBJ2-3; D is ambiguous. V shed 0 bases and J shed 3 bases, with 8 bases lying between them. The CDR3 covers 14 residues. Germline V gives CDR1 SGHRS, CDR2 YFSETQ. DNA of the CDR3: TGCGCCAGCAGCTTGGGCACCCGAACAGATACGCAGTATTTT. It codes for CASSLGTRTDTQYF.

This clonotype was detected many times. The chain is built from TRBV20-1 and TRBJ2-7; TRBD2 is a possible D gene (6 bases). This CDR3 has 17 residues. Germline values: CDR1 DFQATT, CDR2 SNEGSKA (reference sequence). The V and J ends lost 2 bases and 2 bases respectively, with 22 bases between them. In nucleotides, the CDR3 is TGCAGTGCTAGAATCGCGTATGCAGGGAGGAATCCCTACGAGCAGTACTTC. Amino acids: CSARIAYAGRNPYEQYF.

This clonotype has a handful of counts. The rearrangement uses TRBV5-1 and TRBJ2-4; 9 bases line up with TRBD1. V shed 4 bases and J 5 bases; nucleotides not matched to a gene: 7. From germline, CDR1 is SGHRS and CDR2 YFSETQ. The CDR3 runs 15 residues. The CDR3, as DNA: TGCGCCAGCAGCATAACCGGGACAGGGCAAAACATTCAGTACTTC. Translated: CASSITGTGQNIQYF. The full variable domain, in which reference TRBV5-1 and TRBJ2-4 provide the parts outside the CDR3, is KAGVTQTPRYLIKTRGQQVTLSCSPISGHRSVSWYQQTPGQGLQFLFEYFSETQRNKGNFPGRFSGRQFSNSRSEMNVSTLELGDSALYLCASSITGTGQNIQYFGAGTRLSVL.

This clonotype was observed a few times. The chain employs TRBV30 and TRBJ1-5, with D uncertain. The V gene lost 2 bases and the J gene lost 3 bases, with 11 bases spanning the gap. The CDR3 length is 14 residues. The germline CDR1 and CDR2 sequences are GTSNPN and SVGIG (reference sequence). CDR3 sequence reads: CAWSKGLVNQPQHF. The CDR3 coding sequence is TGTGCCTGGAGTAAGGGTTTGGTCAATCAGCCCCAGCATTTT.

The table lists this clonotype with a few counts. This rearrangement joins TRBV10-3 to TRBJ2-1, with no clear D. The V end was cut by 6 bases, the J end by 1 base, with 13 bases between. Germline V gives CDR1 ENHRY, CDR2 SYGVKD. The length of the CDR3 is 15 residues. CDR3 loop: CAIRATKGSYNEQFF. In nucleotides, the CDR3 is TGTGCCATCAGGGCTACTAAGGGTTCCTACAATGAGCAGTTCTTC.

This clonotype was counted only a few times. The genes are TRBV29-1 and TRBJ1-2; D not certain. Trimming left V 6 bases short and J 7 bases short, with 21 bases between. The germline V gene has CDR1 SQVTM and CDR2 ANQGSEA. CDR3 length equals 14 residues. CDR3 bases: TGCAGCGTCCGAGGGTTGGGAAACCATGGTGGCTACACCTTC. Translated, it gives CSVRGLGNHGGYTF. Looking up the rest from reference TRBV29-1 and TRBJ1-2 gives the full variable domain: SAVISQKPSRDICQRGTSLTIQCQVDSQVTMMFWYRQQPGQSLTLIATANQGSEATYESGFVIDKFPISRPNLTFSTLTVSNMSPEDSSIYLCSVRGLGNHGGYTFGSGTRLTVV.

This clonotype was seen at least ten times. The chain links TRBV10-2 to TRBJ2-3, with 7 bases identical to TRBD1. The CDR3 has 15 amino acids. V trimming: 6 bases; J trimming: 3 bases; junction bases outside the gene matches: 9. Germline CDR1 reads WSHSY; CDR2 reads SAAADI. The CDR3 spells CASRVDRTRTDTQYF. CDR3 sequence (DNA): TGCGCCAGCAGGGTGGACAGGACCCGAACAGATACGCAGTATTTT.